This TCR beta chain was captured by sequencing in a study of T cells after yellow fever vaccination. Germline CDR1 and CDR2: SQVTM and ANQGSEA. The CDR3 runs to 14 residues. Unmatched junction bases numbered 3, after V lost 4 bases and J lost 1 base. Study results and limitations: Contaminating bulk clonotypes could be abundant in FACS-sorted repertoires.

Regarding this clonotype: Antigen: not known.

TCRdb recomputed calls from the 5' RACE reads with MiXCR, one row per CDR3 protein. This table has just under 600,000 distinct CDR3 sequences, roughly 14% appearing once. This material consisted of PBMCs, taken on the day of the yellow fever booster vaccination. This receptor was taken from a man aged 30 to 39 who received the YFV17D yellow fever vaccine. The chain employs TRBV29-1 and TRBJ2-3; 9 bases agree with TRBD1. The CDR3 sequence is CSVGTGGGTDTQYF. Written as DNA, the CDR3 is TGCAGCGTTGGTACAGGGGGCGGCACAGATACGCAGTATTTT.